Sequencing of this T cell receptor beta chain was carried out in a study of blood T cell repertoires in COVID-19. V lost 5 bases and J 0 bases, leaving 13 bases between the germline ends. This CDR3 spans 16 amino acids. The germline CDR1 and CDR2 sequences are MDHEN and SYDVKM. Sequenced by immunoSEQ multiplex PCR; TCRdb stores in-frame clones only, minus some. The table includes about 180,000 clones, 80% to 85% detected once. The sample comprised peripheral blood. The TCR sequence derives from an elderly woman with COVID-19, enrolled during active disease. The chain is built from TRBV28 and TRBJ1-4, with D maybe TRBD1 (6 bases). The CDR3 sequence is CASSMTGFATNEKLFF. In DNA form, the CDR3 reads TGTGCCAGCAGTATGACAGGTTTTGCAACTAATGAAAAACTGTTTTTT.